These T cell receptor beta chains were read from a single sample in a study of T cell responses to AZD1222 COVID-19 vaccine. The table came from immunoSEQ multiplex PCR; TCRdb's copy has only in-frame clones and leaves some out. The sample has 150,000 to 200,000 clones, about 93% seen once. This specimen was peripheral blood, taken 28 days after the second dose of the MenACWY control vaccine. Receptors originate from an adult who received the MenACWY meningococcal vaccine as a control. The CDR3 runs from the conserved cysteine through the conserved F or W. Each record gives: V gene, clone size, D gene, J gene, CDR3 protein, CDR3 DNA. A D gene is named only where the DNA matches it firmly. Expanded clones get a size class; other rows say once, few or many, or leave the size out.

v_gene: TRBV6-6
abundance: once
d_gene: TRBD2
j_gene: TRBJ2-1
CDR3aa: CASSQIAGGHNEQFF
CDR3nt: TGTGCCAGCAGTCAAATAGCGGGGGGACACAATGAGCAGTTCTTC

v_gene: TRBV29-1
abundance: -
d_gene: -
j_gene: TRBJ1-1
CDR3aa: CSGRGSLNTEAFF
CDR3nt: TGCAGCGGACGAGGCAGCTTGAACACTGAAGCTTTCTTT

v_gene: TRBV4-1
abundance: -
d_gene: -
j_gene: TRBJ1-5
CDR3aa: CASSQEPGINQPQHF
CDR3nt: TGCGCCAGCAGCCAAGAACCAGGGATCAATCAGCCCCAGCATTTT

v_gene: TRBV28
abundance: -
d_gene: -
j_gene: TRBJ1-6
CDR3aa: CASSAPGHYNSPLHF
CDR3nt: TGTGCCAGCAGTGCCCCGGGACACTATAATTCACCCCTCCACTTT

v_gene: TRBV12-5
abundance: -
d_gene: TRBD1
j_gene: TRBJ1-5
CDR3aa: CASGLGQGAGQPQHF
CDR3nt: TGTGCTAGTGGCTTGGGACAGGGGGCCGGGCAGCCCCAGCATTTT

v_gene: TRBV4-3
abundance: once
d_gene: -
j_gene: TRBJ2-5
CDR3aa: CASSQTTAQETQYF
CDR3nt: TGCGCCAGCAGCCAAACGACAGCCCAAGAGACCCAGTACTTC

v_gene: TRBV28
abundance: -
d_gene: -
j_gene: TRBJ1-3
CDR3aa: CASSPARGGAGNTIYF
CDR3nt: TGTGCCAGCAGCCCGGCCCGGGGGGGGGCTGGAAACACCATATATTTT

v_gene: TRBV4-1
abundance: -
d_gene: TRBD1
j_gene: TRBJ2-7
CDR3aa: CASSPDRGSWEQYF
CDR3nt: TGCGCCAGCAGCCCGGACAGGGGGTCGTGGGAGCAGTACTTC

v_gene: TRBV11-1
abundance: -
d_gene: TRBD1
j_gene: TRBJ1-3
CDR3aa: CASSSGQSYGNTIYF
CDR3nt: TGTGCCAGCAGCTCGGGACAGTCATATGGAAACACCATATATTTT

v_gene: TRBV7-8
abundance: -
d_gene: -
j_gene: TRBJ2-5
CDR3aa: CASSPAETQETQYF
CDR3nt: TGTGCCAGCAGCCCAGCGGAGACACAAGAGACCCAGTACTTC

v_gene: TRBV25-1
abundance: few
d_gene: -
j_gene: TRBJ1-2
CDR3aa: CASSVAGKDYGYTF
CDR3nt: TGTGCCAGCAGTGTAGCGGGTAAGGACTATGGCTACACCTTC

v_gene: TRBV6-5
abundance: -
d_gene: -
j_gene: TRBJ1-2
CDR3aa: CASSRTPAYNYGYTF
CDR3nt: TGTGCCAGCAGCAGAACCCCCGCATATAACTATGGCTACACCTTC

v_gene: TRBV29-1
abundance: -
d_gene: -
j_gene: TRBJ1-3
CDR3aa: CSATLSGNTIYF
CDR3nt: TGCAGCGCGACCCTCTCTGGAAACACCATATATTTT

v_gene: TRBV7-2
abundance: -
d_gene: -
j_gene: TRBJ1-3
CDR3aa: CASSLAGNSGNTIYF
CDR3nt: TGTGCCAGCAGCTTAGCTGGCAACTCTGGAAACACCATATATTTT

v_gene: TRBV19
abundance: -
d_gene: -
j_gene: TRBJ1-2
CDR3aa: CASRAGTAYGYTF
CDR3nt: TGTGCCAGTAGGGCCGGGACGGCGTATGGCTACACCTTC

v_gene: TRBV14
abundance: -
d_gene: -
j_gene: TRBJ1-1
CDR3aa: CASSQDRVRSFF
CDR3nt: TGTGCCAGCAGCCAAGACAGGGTGAGATCTTTCTTT

v_gene: TRBV2
abundance: -
d_gene: -
j_gene: TRBJ2-2
CDR3aa: CASSEALGPVNTGELFF
CDR3nt: TGTGCCAGCAGTGAAGCGCTTGGTCCCGTGAACACCGGGGAGCTGTTTTTT

v_gene: TRBV3-1/TRBV3-2
abundance: -
d_gene: -
j_gene: TRBJ1-3
CDR3aa: CASSQDRQLWKNTIYF
CDR3nt: TGTGCCAGCAGCCAAGATAGGCAGCTCTGGAAAAACACCATATATTTT

v_gene: TRBV4-1
abundance: -
d_gene: -
j_gene: TRBJ2-6
CDR3aa: CASSQAGWRGNSGANVLTF
CDR3nt: TGCGCCAGCAGCCAAGCGGGGTGGCGAGGGAACTCTGGGGCCAACGTCCTGACTTTC

v_gene: TRBV6-1
abundance: -
d_gene: TRBD2
j_gene: TRBJ2-5
CDR3aa: CASSDGGARETQYF
CDR3nt: TGTGCCAGCAGTGACGGGGGGGCCCGTGAGACCCAGTACTTC

v_gene: TRBV5-1
abundance: -
d_gene: -
j_gene: TRBJ2-5
CDR3aa: CASSFVSGRGAETQYF
CDR3nt: TGCGCCAGCAGCTTCGTTTCGGGACGGGGCGCGGAGACCCAGTACTTC

v_gene: TRBV6-5
abundance: -
d_gene: -
j_gene: TRBJ2-1
CDR3aa: CATDSRWDNEQFF
CDR3nt: TGTGCCACTGACAGCCGCTGGGACAATGAGCAGTTCTTC

v_gene: TRBV7-2
abundance: -
d_gene: -
j_gene: TRBJ2-1
CDR3aa: CASSDPGPYNEQFF
CDR3nt: TGTGCCAGCAGTGATCCGGGACCCTACAATGAGCAGTTCTTC

v_gene: TRBV19
abundance: -
d_gene: -
j_gene: TRBJ1-5
CDR3aa: CASINGRRGQSNQPQHF
CDR3nt: TGTGCCAGTATCAATGGGCGGAGGGGACAAAGCAATCAGCCCCAGCATTTT